A single sample gave rise to the 20 T cell receptor beta chains below, sequenced in a study of tumor and adjacent non-tumor tissue in lung cancer. The library came from three nested PCR rounds adapted from ARM-PCR protocols. TCRdb ran MiXCR on the multiplex PCR reads and lists one entry per CDR3 protein. The profile shows 200,000 to 250,000 distinct CDR3 sequences, 60% to 85% of them singletons. No cell sorting was done before RNA was extracted from the tissue. Sequencing input: lung tumor tissue. These receptors were obtained from a man in his 60s with non-small cell lung cancer.

About this clonotype: The junction shows a germline mismatch at one end, possibly a read error. The V call is TRBV11-2, the J call TRBJ2-1; 7 positions agree with TRBD2. The CDR3 consists of 15 residues. Germline V CDR1 and CDR2: SGHAT, FQNNGV. This chain's CDR3 is CTSILSLAAYNEQFF. In DNA, the CDR3 is TGTACCAGCATCTTAAGTCTAGCGGCCTACAATGAGCAGTTCTTC.

This clonotype appeared a single time. A read error is possible here, since a much larger clone lies one base away. V is TRBV11-3 and J is TRBJ2-3, with 9 nucleotides matching TRBD2. CDR3 length: 20 residues. Germline CDR1 is SGHNT and CDR2 is YENEEA. This CDR3 reads CASSFQLAVSGRNSTDTQFF. DNA of the CDR3: TGTGCCAGCAGCTTTCAGCTAGCGGTAAGCGGGAGGAATAGCACAGATACGCAGTTTTTT. The full variable domain, completed using reference TRBV11-3 and TRBJ2-3, is EAGVVQSPRYKIIEKKQPVAFWCNPISGHNTLYWYLQNLGQGPELLIRYENEEAVDDSQLPKDRFSAERLKGVDSTLKIQPAELGDSAVYLCASSFQLAVSGRNSTDTQFFGPGTRLTVL.

The gene calls are TRBV5-4 and TRBJ2-1; TRBD2 aligns across 10 bases. The CDR3 is 15 residues long. From germline, CDR1 is SGHNT and CDR2 YYREEE (reference sequence). The J segment lost 5 bases and the V segment lost 3 bases, leaving 5 bases of the junction unmatched. Here the CDR3 DNA reads TGTGCCAGCAGCTCCAGTGGGACTAGCGACAATGAGCAGTTCTTC. Translated, it gives CASSSSGTSDNEQFF.

The chain has TRBV20-1 and TRBJ1-4; TRBD1 matches 9 bases. The CDR3 is 13 amino acids. From germline, CDR1 is DFQATT and CDR2 SNEGSKA (reference sequence). V dropped 6 bases and J dropped 7; count of bases not matched to a gene: 6. The CDR3 DNA reads TGCAGTGCCCGGGACAGGGTGGTTGAAAAACTGTTTTTT. It specifies CSARDRVVEKLFF.

Note on this clonotype: At one of its ends the junction is not consistent with the germline gene, which may arise from a read error. V and J are TRBV11-2 and TRBJ2-1, with 9 bases aligning to TRBD2. Germline loops: CDR1 SGHAT, CDR2 FQNNGV. The CDR3 extends over 16 amino acids. Here the CDR3 DNA reads TGTGCCAGCAGCTTAGCGGCTAGCGGGACCTACAATGAGCAGTTGTTC. As protein: CASSLAASGTYNEQLF.

A note on this clonotype: This may stem from a read error, because a much larger clone lies one nucleotide away. V gene TRBV4-3 combines with J gene TRBJ2-7; 7 nucleotides line up with TRBD2. This CDR3 has 17 residues. CDR1 and CDR2 from the germline V gene are LGHNA and YSLEER. CDR3 in DNA: TGCGCCAGCAGCCAAGACCGACGTGGCGGGAGATCGGGGGAGCAGTGCTTC. It encodes CASSQDRRGGRSGEQCF.

Points on this clonotype: This may be a read error: a much more frequent sequence differs by one nucleotide. The rearrangement uses TRBV12-3 or TRBV12-4 and TRBJ1-1; TRBD1 aligns across 7 bases. CDR3 length: 14 residues. The CDR3 protein is CASSRSGGRTEALF. The CDR3 coding sequence is TGTGCCAGCAGTCGATCAGGGGGGAGGACTGAAGCTTTATTT.

As regards this clonotype: Germline is not matched at one junction end, which may reflect a read error. The rearrangement joins TRBV20-1 to TRBJ2-6, with D perhaps assigned TRBD1 or TRBD2 (6 bases each). The CDR3 is 17 residues long. Germline-derived CDR1 and CDR2 are DFQATT and SNEGSKA (reference sequence). The CDR3 loop reads CSASPHRGLSGASVLTF. The CDR3 DNA is TGCAGTGCTTCTCCGCACCGGGGGCTGTCTGGGGCCAGCGTCCTGACTTTC.

In regard to this clonotype: The CDR3 carries no conserved terminal phenylalanine or tryptophan, so it likely arises from a read error. The chain couples TRBV4-2 to TRBJ1-5; no clear D gene. V was pared by 4 bases and J by 7 bases, with 14 bases between. Germline-derived CDR1 and CDR2 are LGHNA and YNFKEQ. The CDR3 is made up of 14 amino acids. The CDR3 nucleotides read TGTGCCAGCAGCCGAGTGGTGGGAGGGCAGCCCCAGCATCTT. The encoded protein is CASSRVVGGQPQHL.

The rearrangement links TRBV20-1 to TRBJ2-5; TRBD2 aligns across 13 bases. The germline gives CDR1 DFQATT, CDR2 SNEGSKA (reference sequence). V shed 6 bases and J 11 bases; nucleotides not matched to a gene: 15. The CDR3 extends over 15 amino acids. The CDR3 DNA follows: TGCAGTGCCACTAGCGGGAGGGGAACCTACAATGAGCAGTACTTC. It is translated as CSATSGRGTYNEQYF.

With regard to this clonotype: Since a much larger clone is just one base distant, this may be a read error. The chain uses TRBV12-3 or TRBV12-4 and TRBJ2-3; 14 positions match TRBD2. This CDR3 contains 21 residues. With V trimmed by 1 base and J by 0 bases, 12 bases remained unmatched. CDR3: CASSLGVSGLAGGTSTDTQYF. The DNA for the CDR3 is TGTGCCAGCAGTTTAGGTGTGAGTGGACTAGCGGGAGGAACTAGCACAGATACGCAGTATTTT.

In this sample, this clonotype turned up a few times. The chain couples TRBV28 to TRBJ1-1; tentative D call: TRBD1 (5 bases). Per germline, CDR1 MDHEN and CDR2 SYDVKM. CDR3 size: 15 residues. V lost 1 base and J 6 bases, leaving 15 bases between the germline ends. The CDR3 DNA reads TGTGCCAGCAGTTTATCCGGGACGGCGAGACCTGAAGCTTTCTTT. It translates to CASSLSGTARPEAFF.

A remark on this clonotype: The junction departs from the called germline gene at one end, perhaps through a read error. The CDR3: CTSSPATNQETQFF. Written as DNA, the CDR3 is TGTACCAGCAGCCCCGCGACGAACCAAGAGACCCAGTTCTTC. The chain combines TRBV11-2 with TRBJ2-1, with D hard to call. CDR1 is SGHAT, CDR2 FQNNGV, per germline. The CDR3 covers 14 residues.

With respect to this clonotype: The CDR3 does not end in the conserved phenylalanine or tryptophan, so this is likely a read error. This chain connects TRBV6-2 or TRBV6-3 to TRBJ1-5; D not resolved. The CDR3 is 13 residues long. Trimming stripped 9 bases from V and 2 bases from J, with 11 bases between. Per germline, CDR1 MNHEY and CDR2 SVGEGT. The CDR3 DNA is TGTGCCAGTAGTCCGAGGGGCAATCAGCCCCAGCATCTT. Its protein is CASSPRGNQPQHL.

Concerning this clonotype: At one boundary the junction diverges from the germline segment, which might be a read error. The chain links TRBV11-1 to TRBJ2-7, with D possibly TRBD2 on 5 matching bases. Looked up from germline, CDR1 is SGHAT and CDR2 is FQDESV (reference sequence). CDR3 length: 16 amino acids. In nucleotides, the CDR3 is TGTGCTAACAGCTTAGCGATTCGTGACAACTCCTACGAGAAGTACTTC. Translation gives CANSLAIRDNSYEKYF.

As regards this clonotype: A much larger clone sits a single nucleotide away, making a read error possible. This sequence joins TRBV7-8 and TRBJ1-2; no clear D. Germline V lookup: CDR1 SGHVS, CDR2 FQNEAQ. CDR3 length: 14 amino acids. With 1 base removed from V and 7 bases from J, the gap between germline ends came to 13 bases. Here the CDR3 DNA reads TGTGCCAGCAGCTTAGGATTCAAGGACGGTGGCTACACCTTC. Translating gives CASSLGFKDGGYTF.

This clonotype has only one observation. An end of the junction differs from the germline gene, which may be a read error. In DNA, the CDR3 is TGTACCAGTAGCAAAAGAGCAGGGATCCCTAATGAAAAACTGTTTTTT. The encoded protein is CTSSKRAGIPNEKLFF. This chain joins TRBV11-3 and TRBJ1-4; possibly TRBD1 for D (5 bases). The CDR3 loop spans 16 amino acids. CDR1 is SGHNT, CDR2 YENEEA, per germline.

This clonotype turned up a few times. V and J are TRBV19 and TRBJ2-3, with 8 bases lining up with TRBD2. Germline trimming cut 1 base from V and 2 bases from J; bases unmatched to any gene: 2. CDR3 length: 15 residues. CDR1 and CDR2 from the germline V gene are LNHDA and SQIVND (reference sequence). The CDR3 loop is CASSIAGGLTDTQYF. In DNA, the CDR3 is TGTGCCAGTAGTATAGCGGGAGGGCTCACAGATACGCAGTATTTT.

About this clonotype itself: The junction and the germline gene differ at one end; a read error may be behind it. This chain joins TRBV6-1 and TRBJ1-5, with no clear D. The CDR3 totals 13 residues. The germline gives CDR1 MNHNS, CDR2 SASEGT. CDR3 protein: CASSVTETQSQRF. The CDR3 coding sequence is TGTGCCAGCAGTGTTACAGAAACTCAGTCCCAGCGTTTT.

Notes on this clonotype: A read error is likely, as this CDR3 ends without the conserved phenylalanine or tryptophan. V is TRBV29-1 and J is TRBJ2-6; 7 bases match TRBD1. In germline, CDR1 is SQVTM, CDR2 ANQGSEA. This CDR3 comprises 14 residues. Trimming removed 6 bases from V and 2 bases from J; junction bases left unmatched: 4. The CDR3 DNA is TGCAGCGTAACCGGACAGGCTGGGGCCAACGTCCTGACTCTC. Protein: CSVTGQAGANVLTL.